The rows below give T cell receptor beta chains drawn from one sample of a study of blood T cell repertoires in COVID-19. Clones were sequenced by immunoSEQ multiplex PCR, and TCRdb holds only the in-frame ones, with some missing. The sample contains 250,000 to 300,000 clones, approximately 86% of which appear only once. The sequencing sample was made of peripheral blood. The receptor source for this set is a woman between 65 and 79 years old with COVID-19, enrolled during active disease. Both conserved end residues are part of each CDR3. The order of the fields is V gene, J gene, D gene, clone size, CDR3 DNA, CDR3 protein. D genes are given only for firm matches. Clone size is given for some rows only: seen once, a few or many times, or a class if the clone is expanded.

V: TRBV23-1
J: TRBJ2-3
D: TRBD2
size: NA
DNA: TGCGCCAGCAGTCAACCCCCGGGACTAGCGGGGACAACCCTCACAGATACGCAGTATTTT
CDR3: CASSQPPGLAGTTLTDTQYF

V: TRBV5-4
J: TRBJ1-1
D: TRBD1
size: NA
DNA: TGTGCCAGCAGCTCCACAGGGGAGAACACTGAAGCTTTCTTT
CDR3: CASSSTGENTEAFF

V: TRBV5-1
J: TRBJ1-3
D: NA
size: NA
DNA: TGCGCCAGCAGCTTGGAAGGGGTCCCTGGAAACACCATATATTTT
CDR3: CASSLEGVPGNTIYF

V: TRBV4-1
J: TRBJ2-7
D: TRBD2
size: NA
DNA: TGCGCCAGCAGCCAAGTCGGCGGGGGCTCCTACGAGCAGTACTTC
CDR3: CASSQVGGGSYEQYF

V: TRBV7-9
J: TRBJ2-3
D: NA
size: few
DNA: TGTGCCAGCAGCTTGCAGGGCACTAGCACAGATACGCAGTATTTT
CDR3: CASSLQGTSTDTQYF

V: TRBV27
J: TRBJ2-1
D: NA
size: NA
DNA: TGTGCCAGCAGTCTCGGGGGAAGCTCCTACAATGAGCAGTTCTTC
CDR3: CASSLGGSSYNEQFF

V: TRBV30
J: TRBJ2-6
D: NA
size: NA
DNA: TGTGCCTCCGGACACCTCTCTGGGGCCAACGTCCTGACTTTC
CDR3: CASGHLSGANVLTF

V: TRBV28
J: TRBJ1-2
D: TRBD1
size: NA
DNA: TGTGCCAGCAGTTTGGACAGGTCTGCTTATGGCTACACCTTC
CDR3: CASSLDRSAYGYTF

V: TRBV2
J: TRBJ1-5
D: NA
size: NA
DNA: TGTGCCAGCAGTGAAGAAATGGGGCGCAATCAGCCCCAGCATTTT
CDR3: CASSEEMGRNQPQHF

V: TRBV10-2
J: TRBJ2-2
D: TRBD1
size: many
DNA: TGCGCCAGCAGACCGACAGGGCTGGACGGGGAGCTGTTTTTT
CDR3: CASRPTGLDGELFF

V: TRBV28
J: TRBJ2-4
D: NA
size: once
DNA: TGTGCCAGCAGTCTCCAAGGGGCTCCCAAAAACATTCAGTACTTC
CDR3: CASSLQGAPKNIQYF

V: TRBV9
J: TRBJ1-3
D: NA
size: NA
DNA: TGTGCCAGCAGCGTAGAGGGGAATCTTCGAAACACCATATATTTT
CDR3: CASSVEGNLRNTIYF

V: TRBV28
J: TRBJ1-5
D: NA
size: NA
DNA: TGTGCCAGCCTTAATATGGACACCTATAGCAATCAGCCCCAGCATTTT
CDR3: CASLNMDTYSNQPQHF

V: TRBV2
J: TRBJ2-2
D: NA
size: NA
DNA: TGTGCCAGCAGTGTCAGCGAATCGAACACCGGGGAGCTGTTTTTT
CDR3: CASSVSESNTGELFF

V: TRBV24-1
J: TRBJ1-1
D: NA
size: NA
DNA: TGTGCCACCAGTGATTTTAGGAACAGGGAAGCTTTCTTT
CDR3: CATSDFRNREAFF